This T cell receptor (beta chain) came from a study of blood T cells in healthy people across ages. This clonotype has a handful of counts. Its target is not known. Primed by a sample-barcoded 5' primer and a J-beta primer mix, a second PCR proceeded for roughly 6 to 12 cycles. Every single cDNA molecule received a tag from a template-switch adaptor with 12 random nucleotides. TCRdb reprocessed the 5' RACE reads with MiXCR, giving one entry per CDR3 protein. The sample includes about 1.7 million distinct CDR3 sequences, roughly 30% of them seen just once. Study outcomes and limitations: Versus aged donors, long-lived donors had higher diversity and more naive CD4+ cells.

The CDR3 is made up of 14 amino acids. Germline CDR1 SGHRS, CDR2 YFSETQ. Trimming shortened V by 1 base and J by 8 bases, and 15 bases separated the two germline ends. The sequence came from a woman in her thirties in good health. The source material was blood. This rearrangement joins TRBV5-1 to TRBJ1-2; D perhaps matches TRBD1 (5 bases). The CDR3: CASSLTGPAMGYTF. DNA for the CDR3: TGCGCCAGCAGCTTGACGGGGCCGGCTATGGGCTACACCTTC.